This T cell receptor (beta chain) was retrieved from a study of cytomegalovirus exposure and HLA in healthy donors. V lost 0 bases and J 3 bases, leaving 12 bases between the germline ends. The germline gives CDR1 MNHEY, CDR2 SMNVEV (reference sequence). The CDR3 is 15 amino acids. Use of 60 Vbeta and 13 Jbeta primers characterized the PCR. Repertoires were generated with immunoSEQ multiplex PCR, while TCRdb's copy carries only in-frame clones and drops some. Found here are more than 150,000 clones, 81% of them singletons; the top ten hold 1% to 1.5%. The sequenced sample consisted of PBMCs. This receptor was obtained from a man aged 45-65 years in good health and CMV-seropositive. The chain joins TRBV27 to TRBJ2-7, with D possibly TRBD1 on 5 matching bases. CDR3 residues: CASSLSIETDYEQYF. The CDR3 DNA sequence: TGTGCCAGCAGTTTATCGATAGAGACAGACTACGAGCAGTACTTC.